Presented here are 20 T cell receptor beta chains from one specimen sequenced in a study of blood T cells in healthy people across ages. A second 7 to 11 cycle PCR used barcoded and J-beta primers. TCRdb reprocessed the 5' RACE reads via MiXCR and lists one record per CDR3 protein. The data contain 1.5 million to 2 million distinct CDR3 sequences, 25% to 30% of them singletons. Sequenced sample: blood. The origin of the receptors is a woman in her 30s in good health.

The gene calls are TRBV12-3 or TRBV12-4 and TRBJ1-1; the D gene is possibly TRBD1 (5 bases). The ends were cut back, 2 bases at V and 3 bases at J, with 10 bases in the middle. The CDR3 has 14 amino acids. CDR3 in DNA: TGTGCCAGCAGTTTAAGTCAGGGATACACTGAAGCTTTCTTT. Its translation is CASSLSQGYTEAFF.

The chain carries TRBV5-1 and TRBJ2-4; 8 nucleotides agree with TRBD1. The J call may be in error: the DNA end matches TRBJ2-7 better. Germline CDR1 SGHRS, CDR2 YFSETQ. The CDR3 has 15 residues. The CDR3 region is CASSLSWDRTYEQYF. The CDR3 nucleotides are TGCGCCAGCAGCTTAAGTTGGGACAGGACCTACGAGCAGTACTTC.

This chain links TRBV28 with TRBJ2-2; 8 bases match TRBD1. Germline V gene lookup returns CDR1 MDHEN and CDR2 SYDVKM. Unmatched junction bases numbered 16, after V lost 6 bases and J lost 4 bases. CDR3 length equals 18 residues. The DNA for the CDR3 is TGTGCCAGCAGCCCCCGCACCGCCGGGACAGGTGGCACCGGGGAGCTGTTTTTT. Amino acid sequence: CASSPRTAGTGGTGELFF.

This clonotype was seen more than once but under ten times. The CDR3 loop reads CASSLSGAPYGYTF. CDR3 sequence (DNA): TGTGCCAGCAGTTTATCTGGGGCGCCGTATGGCTACACCTTC. V and J are TRBV28 and TRBJ1-2; TRBD1 is a possible D gene (5 bases). Trimming removed 1 base at V and 5 bases at J, with 11 bases between. Germline CDR1 is MDHEN and CDR2 is SYDVKM. The CDR3 loop spans 14 amino acids.

J is TRBJ2-1 and V is TRBV11-3; D possibly corresponds to TRBD2 (5 bases). V lost 2 bases, J lost 5 bases, and 10 bases lay in between. CDR1 and CDR2 from the germline V gene are SGHNT and YENEEA. The CDR3 is made up of 14 amino acids. The CDR3 coding sequence is TGTGCCAGCAGCTTAAGCGGAGCGGACAATGAGCAGTTCTTC. Its protein product is CASSLSGADNEQFF.

This clonotype has ten or more counts. The rearrangement links TRBV5-1 to TRBJ2-1, with 9 nucleotides matching TRBD2. Looked up from germline, CDR1 is SGHRS and CDR2 is YFSETQ. V lost 4 bases, J lost 5 bases, and 16 bases stayed unmatched. This CDR3 contains 18 residues. The CDR3 loop is CASSPNPFGASGNNEQFF. For the CDR3, the DNA is TGCGCCAGCAGCCCAAACCCATTTGGGGCTAGCGGGAACAATGAGCAGTTCTTC.

As regards this clonotype: A much more abundant neighbour one base away suggests this may be a read error. The chain has TRBV27 and TRBJ2-4; no clear D gene. The DNA end is more similar to TRBJ2-7, so the J call may be wrong. The germline gives CDR1 MNHEY, CDR2 SMNVEV (reference sequence). The CDR3 consists of 13 residues. The DNA of the CDR3 is TGTGCCAGCAGTACCAAAATCGGATCCGAGCAGTACTTC. This sequence encodes CASSTKIGSEQYF.

Ten or more counts support this clonotype. This chain links TRBV11-2 with TRBJ2-4, with 9 bases aligning to TRBD1. The J segment lost 12 bases and the V segment lost 5 bases, leaving 8 bases of the junction unmatched. Germline V gene data show CDR1 as SGHAT and CDR2 as FQNNGV. The CDR3 totals 13 residues. The CDR3 here is CASSHRDRENQYF. CDR3 nucleotides: TGTGCCAGCAGCCATCGGGACAGGGAGAATCAGTACTTC.

This clonotype was seen ten or more times. One end of the junction fails to match germline, which may point to a read error. This chain links TRBV5-1 with TRBJ1-2, with a possible D match to TRBD1 (5 bases). This CDR3 region has 14 residues. Germline V gives CDR1 SGHRS, CDR2 YFSETQ. CDR3 region: CASSFGGQGYGYTF. In DNA, the CDR3 is TGTGCCAGCAGCTTTGGTGGCCAGGGCTATGGCTACACCTTC.

The V call is TRBV10-2, the J call TRBJ2-3, with 9 bases aligning to TRBD2. This CDR3 is built from 17 residues. V shed 0 bases, J shed 5 bases, and the junction held 9 bases outside the gene matches. In germline, CDR1 is WSHSY, CDR2 SAAADI. This CDR3 reads CASSESAAGGGVDTQYF. Written as DNA, the CDR3 is TGCGCCAGCAGTGAGTCTGCAGCGGGGGGCGGGGTAGATACGCAGTATTTT.

The chain joins TRBV3-1 to TRBJ2-3, with a possible D match to TRBD2 (6 bases). V lost 4 bases to trimming and J lost 0 bases, with 23 bases between them. CDR1 is LGHDT, CDR2 YNNKEL, per germline (reference sequence). The CDR3 runs to 19 residues. This chain's CDR3 is CASSRGEPGAPSSTDTQYF. CDR3 nucleotide sequence: TGTGCCAGCAGCCGGGGGGAACCGGGAGCCCCAAGCAGCACAGATACGCAGTATTTT.

The V and J genes are TRBV24-1 and TRBJ2-5; 8 bases fit TRBD1. Germline loops: CDR1 KGHDR, CDR2 SFDVKD. CDR3 size: 15 residues. The V gene end was trimmed by 5 bases and the J gene end by 5 bases; junction bases not matched to a gene: 9. CDR3 amino acids: CATSVWTGKVETQYF. The CDR3 DNA sequence: TGTGCCACCAGTGTCTGGACAGGGAAGGTCGAGACCCAGTACTTC.

The chain combines TRBV30 with TRBJ2-7, with TRBD2 matching 8 bases. CDR3 length: 14 amino acids. J gave up 2 bases and V 1 base, and 4 bases lay outside the gene matches. Germline V CDR1 and CDR2: GTSNPN, SVGIG (reference sequence). The CDR3 region is CAWSAGTSPYEQYF. The CDR3 coding sequence is TGTGCCTGGAGTGCCGGGACTAGTCCCTACGAGCAGTACTTC.

This clonotype has at least ten counts. The CDR3 DNA follows: TGTGCCACTTCGGTCCAAGAGACCCAGTACTTC. It specifies CATSVQETQYF. The J gene is TRBJ2-5, the V gene TRBV28, with D uncertain. Trimming cost V 10 bases and J 1 base, with 7 bases left between them. CDR3 length: 11 amino acids. The germline V gene has CDR1 MDHEN and CDR2 SYDVKM.

The chain joins TRBV4-3 to TRBJ2-2, with 8 bases fitting TRBD2. After removal of 1 base from V and 6 bases from J, the junction contained 4 bases not matched to a gene. Germline CDR1 LGHNA, CDR2 YSLEER. The CDR3 is 15 amino acids. CDR3 DNA: TGCGCCAGCAGCCAAGCCGGGAGGGCCGCCGGGGAGCTGTTTTTT. It codes for CASSQAGRAAGELFF.

This clonotype was counted only a few times. The CDR3 nucleotides read TGTGCCAGCAGCGTAACCGGGACGTCTAACTATGGCTACACCTTC. Amino acid sequence: CASSVTGTSNYGYTF. V and J are TRBV9 and TRBJ1-2, with D possibly TRBD1 on 5 matching bases. There are 15 residues in the CDR3. In germline, CDR1 is SGDLS, CDR2 YYNGEE. V was shortened by 1 base and J by 0 bases, with 10 bases between the two germline ends. The whole variable domain, filled in from reference TRBV9 and TRBJ1-2, reads DSGVTQTPKHLITATGQRVTLRCSPRSGDLSVYWYQQSLDQGLQFLIQYYNGEERAKGNILERFSAQQFPDLHSELNLSSLELGDSALYFCASSVTGTSNYGYTFGSGTRLTVV.

A single count supports this clonotype. With a much larger clone just one base away, this may be a read error. The chain recombines TRBV24-1 with TRBJ2-1; weak D call: TRBD2 (7 bases). Germline V gene sequence: CDR1 KGHDR, CDR2 SFDVKD. This CDR3 is built from 12 residues. CDR3 amino acids: CGTSRGAHEQFF. In nucleotides, the CDR3 is TGTGGCACCAGCCGGGGGGCTCATGAGCAGTTCTTC.

This clonotype was seen a few times. A junction end diverges from the germline sequence, so it may reflect a read error. The chain has TRBV20-1 and TRBJ2-7; TRBD2 is a possible D gene (6 bases). CDR1 is DFQATT, CDR2 SNEGSKA, per germline (reference sequence). The CDR3 runs to 13 residues. The CDR3 here is CSARAEGNREQYF. The DNA of the CDR3 is TGCAGTGCCAGAGCGGAGGGTAATCGTGAGCAGTACTTC.

This sequence joins TRBV7-6 and TRBJ2-5, with D maybe TRBD2 (6 bases). V lost 6 bases and J 11 bases, leaving 22 bases between the germline ends. Per germline, CDR1 SGHVS and CDR2 FNYEAQ. The CDR3 totals 14 residues. The CDR3 sequence: CASSPGTALNEQYF. CDR3 sequence (DNA): TGTGCCAGCAGTCCCGGGACTGCACTCAATGAGCAGTACTTC.

This clonotype was recorded many times. The V call is TRBV6-5, the J call TRBJ2-7, with D perhaps TRBD2 (7 bases). The CDR3 covers 15 residues. Trimming took off 7 bases at V and 5 bases at J, with 21 bases between the two ends. In germline, CDR1 is MNHEY, CDR2 SVGAGI. CDR3 in DNA: TGTGCCAGCACTAGAAGGGGGGGAGGGCCCCACGAGCAGTACTTC. As protein: CASTRRGGGPHEQYF.